This TCR beta chain is drawn from a study of blood T cell repertoires in COVID-19. Looking at the study overall: PBMCs, B-cell-depleted T cells, or T cells provided the cDNA or gDNA that made up the material.

Original methodology: Using reference gene primer amplification, nucleated cell counts were estimated. Sequencing was performed with immunoSEQ multiplex PCR; in TCRdb, only in-frame clones are kept and a portion is missing. The V and J calls and the clone size are those of that table, but D and trimming were determined from the DNA. The sample consists of under 200,000 clones, about 85% of them appearing once. Sample: peripheral blood. The source is a man between 65 and 79 years old who had recovered from COVID-19.

CDR3 residues: CASNSAGRNAYEQYF. The CDR3 DNA reads as TGTGCCAGCAACTCAGCGGGACGGAATGCCTACGAGCAGTACTTC. The chain couples TRBV28 to TRBJ2-7; TRBD2 aligns across 7 bases. Germline V gene lookup returns CDR1 MDHEN and CDR2 SYDVKM. Trimming at V came to 7 bases and at J to 2 bases, leaving 11 bases not matched to a gene. This CDR3 is 15 amino acids long.